Listed here are 30 T cell receptor beta chains from one sample, sequenced in a study of response to subunit inactivated influenza vaccine. TCRdb itself ran the RT-PCR reads through MiXCR, one entry per CDR3 protein. The data show more than 700,000 distinct CDR3 sequences, around 20% seen once. The sample in question was PBMCs from blood, obtained around 5 days after vaccination. These receptors were collected from a man aged 45-65 years who received an inactivated influenza vaccine.

This clonotype has only a few counts. The rearrangement links TRBV7-9 to TRBJ2-5; D is uncertain. V was clipped by 2 bases and J by 2 bases, with 9 bases between them. This CDR3 is 14 amino acids long. Germline assignment: CDR1 SEHNR and CDR2 FQNEAQ (reference sequence). The CDR3 here is CASSLYLDQETQYF. CDR3 DNA: TGTGCCAGCAGCTTATACCTGGATCAAGAGACCCAGTACTTC.

V gene TRBV5-6 combines with J gene TRBJ2-6; a weak D match, TRBD1 (5 bases). Germline lookup yields CDR1 SGHDT and CDR2 YYEEEE. The length of the CDR3 is 18 residues. V lost 0 bases to trimming and J lost 0 bases, with 13 bases between them. The CDR3 nucleotides read TGTGCCAGCAGCTTGGCACCAGGGCAGTTCTCTGGGGCCAACGTCCTGACTTTC. Its translation is CASSLAPGQFSGANVLTF.

The chain employs TRBV29-1 and TRBJ2-1, with 8 bases identical to TRBD1. V shed 7 bases, J shed 5 bases, and the junction held 4 bases outside the gene matches. The germline gives CDR1 SQVTM, CDR2 ANQGSEA. This CDR3 has 12 residues. In nucleotides, the CDR3 is TGCAGCGGAAACAGGGGGAACAATGAGCAGTTCTTC. This sequence encodes CSGNRGNNEQFF.

The chain recombines TRBV7-6 with TRBJ1-2, with D possibly TRBD1 on 6 matching bases. The CDR3 is made up of 16 amino acids. The germline V and J ends were trimmed by 5 bases and 4 bases, with 20 bases remaining between them. Germline V gene sequence: CDR1 SGHVS, CDR2 FNYEAQ. The CDR3 region is CASSPTPGQTSYGYTF. The CDR3 DNA sequence: TGTGCCAGCAGCCCTACGCCGGGACAAACTTCCTATGGCTACACCTTC.

This clonotype appeared a few times. This chain connects TRBV11-3 to TRBJ2-1, with D perhaps being TRBD1 or TRBD2 (6 bases each). Per germline, CDR1 SGHNT and CDR2 YENEEA. The CDR3 runs 13 residues. The germline V and J ends were trimmed by 5 bases and 9 bases, with 14 bases remaining between them. CDR3 sequence (DNA): TGTGCCAGCAGCCATGTCCGGGGGCGTGAGCAGTTCTTC. Protein product: CASSHVRGREQFF. Supplemented by reference TRBV11-3 and TRBJ2-1, the full variable domain reads EAGVVQSPRYKIIEKKQPVAFWCNPISGHNTLYWYLQNLGQGPELLIRYENEEAVDDSQLPKDRFSAERLKGVDSTLKIQPAELGDSAVYLCASSHVRGREQFFGPGTRLTVL.

This clonotype was seen repeatedly, ten times or more. This chain uses TRBV6-5 with TRBJ2-3; 9 positions agree with TRBD2. V lost 5 bases to trimming and J lost 2 bases; unmatched junction nucleotides: 5. Germline V gives CDR1 MNHEY, CDR2 SVGAGI. This CDR3 spans 15 amino acids. The CDR3 region has the DNA TGTGCCAGCAGTCACGCTAGCGGGGCCACAGATACGCAGTATTTT. Amino acids: CASSHASGATDTQYF.

The sample holds a few counts of this clonotype. The chain joins TRBV7-9 to TRBJ2-5; 7 bases align to TRBD1. This CDR3 comprises 13 residues. Germline CDR1 SEHNR, CDR2 FQNEAQ (reference sequence). V lost 6 bases, J lost 4 bases, and 5 bases stayed unmatched. In nucleotides, the CDR3 is TGTGCCAGCAGTTTCGACAGGGTAGAGACCCAGTACTTC. Its protein is CASSFDRVETQYF.

This clonotype was detected only a few times. The CDR3 DNA follows: TGTGCCAGCAGCTTAGAGGCGACAGTACGCGGGAGACCATCCTACGAGCAGTACTTC. Its protein is CASSLEATVRGRPSYEQYF. The chain employs TRBV11-2 and TRBJ2-7; the match to TRBD2 covers 7 bases. This CDR3 comprises 19 residues. Unmatched junction bases numbered 15, after V lost 0 bases and J lost 1 base. Looked up from germline, CDR1 is SGHAT and CDR2 is FQNNGV.

This chain links TRBV7-9 with TRBJ2-7, with D uncertain. V was trimmed by 5 bases and J by 4 bases, leaving 21 bases between them. Germline CDR1 and CDR2: SEHNR and FQNEAQ (reference sequence). CDR3 length: 16 residues. Written as DNA, the CDR3 is TGTGCCAGCAGCCCTGACTGGTGGGTAACTTATTACGAGCAGTACTTC. This codes for CASSPDWWVTYYEQYF.

The chain is built from TRBV4-3 and TRBJ1-4; 8 bases agree with TRBD1. Trimming at V came to 4 bases and at J to 7 bases, leaving 8 bases not matched to a gene. The V gene's germline CDR1 is LGHNA and CDR2 YSLEER. CDR3 length: 15 amino acids. DNA for the CDR3: TGCGCCAGCAGCCCCTCGGCACAGGGGGGTGAAAAACTGTTTTTT. Its protein product is CASSPSAQGGEKLFF.

This clonotype was seen a few times. This sequence joins TRBV7-8 and TRBJ2-2, with D possibly TRBD1 on 6 matching bases. Germline-derived CDR1 and CDR2 are SGHVS and FQNEAQ. Between the trimmed V and J ends, which lost 7 bases and 0 bases, there was a span of 12 bases. CDR3 length: 15 residues. CDR3 DNA sequence: TGTGCCAGCATTATGCACAGGGCGAACACCGGGGAGCTGTTTTTT. This sequence encodes CASIMHRANTGELFF. The full variable domain, completed using reference TRBV7-8 and TRBJ2-2, is GAGVSQSPRYKVAKRGQDVALRCDPISGHVSLFWYQQALGQGPEFLTYFQNEAQLDKSGLPSDRFFAERPEGSVSTLKIQRTQQEDSAVYLCASIMHRANTGELFFGEGSRLTVL.

V gene TRBV7-2 combines with J gene TRBJ1-6; a possible D gene is TRBD1 (5 bases). Germline V gene lookup returns CDR1 SGHTA and CDR2 FQGNSA. The CDR3 runs 15 residues. Trimming took off 4 bases at V and 8 bases at J, with 15 bases between the two ends. CDR3: CASSSPAGTDSPLHF. CDR3 coding DNA: TGTGCCAGCAGCTCCCCGGCGGGGACGGATTCACCCCTCCACTTT.

V usage is TRBV19 and J usage is TRBJ2-1; D is tentatively TRBD1 or TRBD2 (5 bases each). Germline V gene sequence: CDR1 LNHDA, CDR2 SQIVND (reference sequence). There are 12 residues in the CDR3. Trimming left V 3 bases short and J 9 bases short, with 9 bases between. Written as DNA, the CDR3 is TGTGCCAGTAGTATGGGGGTTTTTGAGCAGTTCTTC. Its translation: CASSMGVFEQFF.

The table lists this clonotype with a few counts. The chain is built from TRBV20-1 and TRBJ2-2; weak D call: TRBD2 (6 bases). Germline values: CDR1 DFQATT, CDR2 SNEGSKA (reference sequence). The germline V and J ends were trimmed by 0 bases and 4 bases, with 21 bases remaining between them. This CDR3 region has 18 residues. The CDR3, as DNA: TGCAGTGCTAGAGATAAGTTTAGGCTAGCGTGGAGCACCGGGGAGCTGTTTTTT. Its translation: CSARDKFRLAWSTGELFF.

This clonotype was recorded many times. The rearrangement joins TRBV2 to TRBJ1-2; a weak D match, TRBD1 (6 bases). The germline gives CDR1 SNHLY, CDR2 FYNNEI. V gave up 3 bases and J gave up 4 bases, with 9 bases separating them. This CDR3 is built from 13 residues. CDR3 sequence: CASSDGQFYGYTF. DNA for the CDR3: TGTGCCAGCAGTGATGGACAGTTCTATGGCTACACCTTC.

This clonotype was found a few times. This sequence joins TRBV2 and TRBJ2-7; 12 bases map to TRBD2. The CDR3 contains 15 residues. Germline lookup yields CDR1 SNHLY and CDR2 FYNNEI. Trimming took 6 bases from V and 5 from J; bases not matched to a gene: 8. The CDR3 DNA sequence: TGTGCCAGCAGAAGACTAGCGGGAGATAGAAACGAGCAGTACTTC. The encoded protein is CASRRLAGDRNEQYF.

The chain links TRBV4-3 to TRBJ1-1; D unclear. The CDR3 extends over 17 amino acids. Germline V gene sequence: CDR1 LGHNA, CDR2 YSLEER. The V end lost 0 bases, the J end lost 5 bases, and 19 bases lay between the germline ends. CDR3 amino acids: CASSQDTGGRAITEAFF. In nucleotides, the CDR3 is TGCGCCAGCAGCCAAGATACTGGTGGCAGAGCGATAACTGAAGCTTTCTTT.

This clonotype was seen a few times. The chain combines TRBV5-1 with TRBJ2-1, with a weak D call TRBD2 (5 bases). V was shortened by 3 bases and J by 2 bases, with 12 bases between the two germline ends. CDR3 size: 15 residues. Germline-derived CDR1 and CDR2 are SGHRS and YFSETQ. The CDR3 DNA reads as TGCGCCAGCAGCTCTGCAACGCGGGCCTACAATGAGCAGTTCTTC. This translates into CASSSATRAYNEQFF.

This clonotype was seen only a few times. V is TRBV14 and J is TRBJ2-7; D unclear. Germline-derived CDR1 and CDR2 are SGHDN and FVKESK. The germline V and J ends were trimmed by 5 bases and 7 bases, with 12 bases remaining between them. The CDR3 consists of 12 residues. CDR3 sequence (DNA): TGTGCCAGCAGCAAAGGTTGGGGTGAGCAGTACTTC. This codes for CASSKGWGEQYF. The full variable domain, completed using reference TRBV14 and TRBJ2-7, is EAGVTQFPSHSVIEKGQTVTLRCDPISGHDNLYWYRRVMGKEIKFLLHFVKESKQDESGMPNNRFLAERTGGTYSTLKVQPAELEDSGVYFCASSKGWGEQYFGPGTRLTVT.

The chain joins TRBV6-5 to TRBJ2-7, with TRBD1 matching 8 bases. CDR1 MNHEY and CDR2 SVGAGI come from the germline V gene. The V gene end was trimmed by 0 bases and the J gene end by 3 bases; junction bases not matched to a gene: 7. This CDR3 spans 16 amino acids. CDR3 sequence: CASSYSSGTGNYEQYF. The CDR3 DNA reads as TGTGCCAGCAGTTACTCGAGTGGGACAGGAAACTACGAGCAGTACTTC.

This clonotype was seen more than once but under ten times. J is TRBJ1-2 and V is TRBV3-1; no clear D gene. Trimming removed 4 bases at V and 4 bases at J, with 13 bases between. The CDR3 runs to 14 residues. Germline lookup yields CDR1 LGHDT and CDR2 YNNKEL (reference sequence). The CDR3 spells CASSRGVLVYGYTF. The CDR3 DNA is TGTGCCAGCAGCCGCGGTGTATTGGTCTATGGCTACACCTTC.

This clonotype was seen only a few times. This sequence joins TRBV24-1 and TRBJ2-7, with D possibly matching TRBD2 (6 bases). Per the germline V gene, CDR1 is KGHDR and CDR2 is SFDVKD. Between the trimmed V and J ends, which lost 2 bases and 0 bases, there was a span of 13 bases. The CDR3 loop spans 16 amino acids. This CDR3 is CATSDSGTGSSYEQYF. The CDR3 bases are TGTGCCACCAGTGATTCCGGGACCGGGAGCTCCTACGAGCAGTACTTC.

The chain has TRBV23-1 and TRBJ2-7; 8 bases match TRBD2. TRBV23-1 is an open reading frame, and its role is uncertain. V lost 2 bases to trimming and J lost 0 bases; unmatched junction nucleotides: 9. This CDR3 spans 17 amino acids. This CDR3 is CASSQGTSHPSSYEQYF. CDR3 DNA sequence: TGCGCCAGCAGTCAAGGGACTAGTCACCCAAGCTCCTACGAGCAGTACTTC.

This clonotype came up a few times. The rearrangement links TRBV20-1 to TRBJ2-1; 12 nucleotides match TRBD2. CDR3 length: 14 amino acids. Germline lookup yields CDR1 DFQATT and CDR2 SNEGSKA (reference sequence). After removal of 5 bases from V and 6 bases from J, the junction contained 5 bases not matched to a gene. CDR3 loop: CSASGTSGLNEQFF. The CDR3 DNA is TGCAGTGCTTCCGGGACTAGCGGGCTCAATGAGCAGTTCTTC.

This clonotype was observed a few times. The chain has TRBV28 and TRBJ2-7; 7 nucleotides agree with TRBD1. Germline CDR1 and CDR2: MDHEN and SYDVKM. The CDR3 spans 16 residues. V dropped 3 bases and J dropped 7; count of bases not matched to a gene: 15. The CDR3 coding sequence is TGTGCCAGCAGTTTTCGGCGCAGGGGGTCTGCGGCGGAGCAGTACTTC. This codes for CASSFRRRGSAAEQYF.

The sample holds a few counts of this clonotype. This chain links TRBV28 with TRBJ2-7; 11 bases fit TRBD1. Trimming took 6 bases from V and 6 from J; bases not matched to a gene: 10. Germline loops: CDR1 MDHEN, CDR2 SYDVKM. The CDR3 is made up of 15 amino acids. CDR3 loop: CASRDPGTGGSEQYF. DNA of the CDR3: TGTGCCAGCAGGGATCCCGGGACAGGGGGTTCCGAGCAGTACTTC.

V usage is TRBV6-1 and J usage is TRBJ2-7, with TRBD1 as a possible D gene (6 bases). With 4 bases removed from V and 6 bases from J, the gap between germline ends came to 16 bases. Germline values: CDR1 MNHNS, CDR2 SASEGT. CDR3 length equals 14 residues. The CDR3 nucleotides are TGTGCCAGCAGTGGGGGGACACTGAACGGCGAGCAGTACTTC. Encoded protein: CASSGGTLNGEQYF.

In its sample, this clonotype was seen a few times. This rearrangement joins TRBV6-1 to TRBJ1-1; 9 nucleotides agree with TRBD1. Unmatched junction bases numbered 4, after V lost 7 bases and J lost 1 base. Germline CDR1 reads MNHNS; CDR2 reads SASEGT. This CDR3 is built from 14 residues. DNA of the CDR3: TGTGCCAGCAAGGACAGGGGCGCGAACACTGAAGCTTTCTTT. Translating it yields CASKDRGANTEAFF.

The rearrangement joins TRBV11-2 to TRBJ2-1; D is unclear. CDR3 length: 13 residues. Trimming pared 1 base from V and 5 bases from J, leaving 6 bases between. The V gene's germline CDR1 is SGHAT and CDR2 FQNNGV. The CDR3 region has the DNA TGTGCCAGCAGCTTAGTCCCTCACAATGAGCAGTTCTTC. Protein product: CASSLVPHNEQFF.

This clonotype was detected a few times. The gene calls are TRBV7-2 and TRBJ1-5, with 8 bases that match TRBD1. Germline loops: CDR1 SGHTA, CDR2 FQGNSA. The J segment lost 5 bases and the V segment lost 3 bases, leaving 3 bases of the junction unmatched. The CDR3 is 14 residues long. CDR3 nucleotide sequence: TGTGCCAGCAGCTTTACAGGGGGTGATCAGCCCCAGCATTTT. This translates into CASSFTGGDQPQHF. Full variable domain (missing parts from reference TRBV7-2 and TRBJ1-5): GAGVSQSPSNKVTEKGKDVELRCDPISGHTALYWYRQSLGQGLEFLIYFQGNSAPDKSGLPSDRFSAERTGGSVSTLTIQRTQQEDSAVYLCASSFTGGDQPQHFGDGTRLSIL.